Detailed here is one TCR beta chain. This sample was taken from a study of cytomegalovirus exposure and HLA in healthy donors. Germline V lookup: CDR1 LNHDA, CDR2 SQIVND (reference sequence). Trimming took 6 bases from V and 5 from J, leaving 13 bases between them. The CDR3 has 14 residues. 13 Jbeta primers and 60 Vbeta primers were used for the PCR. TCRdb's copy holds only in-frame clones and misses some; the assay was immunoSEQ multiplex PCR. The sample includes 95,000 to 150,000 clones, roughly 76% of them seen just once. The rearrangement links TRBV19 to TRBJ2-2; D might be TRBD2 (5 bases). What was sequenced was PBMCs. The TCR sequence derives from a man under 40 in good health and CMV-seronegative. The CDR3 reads CASRNGGETGELFF. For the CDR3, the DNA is TGTGCCAGTAGAAACGGAGGCGAAACCGGGGAGCTGTTTTTT.